The 20 T cell receptor beta chains below all came from one sample that was sequenced in a study of blood T cell repertoires in COVID-19. Using immunoSEQ multiplex PCR, the repertoire was profiled, and TCRdb retains in-frame clones only, with some absent. The data hold under 200,000 clones, with 80% to 95% observed a single time. Sample: peripheral blood. The receptor source for this set is a man in his fifties or sixties with acute or convalescent COVID-19.

The chain joins TRBV7-9 to TRBJ2-1, with 8 bases matching TRBD1. This CDR3 is built from 15 residues. Losses at the gene ends were 5 bases for V and 4 bases for J; bases not matched to a gene: 7. Germline CDR1 SEHNR, CDR2 FQNEAQ (reference sequence). This CDR3 is CASSQQGGFYNEQFF. For the CDR3, the DNA is TGTGCCAGCAGCCAACAGGGGGGATTTTACAATGAGCAGTTCTTC.

The chain is built from TRBV10-3 and TRBJ1-3, with D uncertain. The length of the CDR3 is 14 residues. Deletions cut 1 base from V and 4 bases from J, with 8 bases between. The germline CDR1 and CDR2 sequences are ENHRY and SYGVKD. The CDR3 sequence is CAISELQAGNTIYF. The CDR3 DNA is TGTGCCATCAGTGAGTTGCAGGCCGGAAACACCATATATTTT.

The chain couples TRBV29-1 to TRBJ2-7; 9 bases align to TRBD2. The germline CDR1 and CDR2 sequences are SQVTM and ANQGSEA. V gave up 4 bases and J gave up 4 bases; unmatched junction bases: 2. This CDR3 spans 12 amino acids. CDR3 coding DNA: TGCAGCGTTGCAGCGGGAGGATACGAGCAGTACTTC. The encoded protein is CSVAAGGYEQYF.

This rearrangement joins TRBV11-2 to TRBJ2-3, with a possible D match to TRBD1 (6 bases). The V end was cut by 5 bases, the J end by 8 bases, with 23 bases between. This CDR3 region has 16 residues. Germline CDR1 SGHAT, CDR2 FQNNGV. For the CDR3, the DNA is TGTGCCAGCAGCATAGGGACAAGAGTTCTCTACGGTACGCAGTATTTT. Translation: CASSIGTRVLYGTQYF.

This clone was counted a few times. The chain joins TRBV5-4 to TRBJ2-5; 7 bases agree with TRBD1. V shed 1 base and J 5 bases; nucleotides not matched to a gene: 5. The germline gives CDR1 SGHNT, CDR2 YYREEE (reference sequence). The CDR3 has 14 residues. CDR3 in amino acids: CASSLKGAGETQYF. The DNA for the CDR3 is TGTGCCAGCAGCTTGAAGGGGGCCGGGGAGACCCAGTACTTC.

This chain joins TRBV2 and TRBJ2-4, with TRBD1 matching over 8 bases. V trimming: 8 bases; J trimming: 11 bases; junction bases outside the gene matches: 5. The CDR3 has 11 residues. From germline, CDR1 is SNHLY and CDR2 FYNNEI. CDR3: CASGRTGFQYF. The CDR3 bases are TGTGCCAGCGGGAGGACAGGGTTTCAGTACTTC.

The chain recombines TRBV27 with TRBJ2-7; 8 nucleotides agree with TRBD2. Losses at the gene ends were 6 bases for V and 0 bases for J; bases not matched to a gene: 7. This CDR3 is built from 15 residues. The germline V gene has CDR1 MNHEY and CDR2 SMNVEV (reference sequence). CDR3 sequence: CASRNPAGASYEQYF. The CDR3 bases are TGTGCCAGCAGAAATCCAGCGGGAGCCTCCTACGAGCAGTACTTC.

The rearrangement uses TRBV9 and TRBJ2-7, with D possibly TRBD2 on 5 matching bases. CDR1 and CDR2 (germline): SGDLS, YYNGEE. This CDR3 is 14 amino acids long. The ends were cut back, 4 bases at V and 2 bases at J, with 13 bases in the middle. The CDR3 spells CASSRELGPYEQYF. In nucleotides, the CDR3 is TGTGCCAGCAGCCGGGAACTCGGGCCCTACGAGCAGTACTTC.

The chain recombines TRBV12-2 with TRBJ2-7; the table's D call TRBD1 went unverified against the DNA. TRBV12-2 is labeled a pseudogene. The CDR3 has 17 residues. The DNA for the CDR3 is TGTGCAAGTCGCTTAGACAGACGCTACAGGGAACCCTACGAGCAGTACTTC. This sequence encodes CASRLDRRYREPYEQYF.

This clone was observed a handful of times. The rearrangement joins TRBV6-4 to TRBJ2-3, with TRBD1 as a possible D gene (5 bases). Germline V gives CDR1 MRHNA, CDR2 SNTAGT. V lost 3 bases and J lost 5, with 9 bases in between. The CDR3 has 13 amino acids. The chain's CDR3 is CASSEQAEDTQYF. CDR3 in DNA: TGTGCCAGCAGTGAACAGGCGGAAGATACGCAGTATTTT.

Only one count was recorded for this clone. The CDR3 loop is CASNPDRDNSPLHF. CDR3 sequence (DNA): TGTGCCAGTAACCCGGACAGGGACAATTCACCCCTCCACTTT. The chain links TRBV19 to TRBJ1-6; 8 nucleotides match TRBD1. Germline V gene sequence: CDR1 LNHDA, CDR2 SQIVND (reference sequence). With 7 bases clipped from V and 7 bases from J, the junction kept 6 bases outside the gene matches. This CDR3 is built from 14 residues.

This sequence joins TRBV5-4 and TRBJ2-1, with 11 bases identical to TRBD2. This CDR3 has 16 amino acids. V shed 4 bases, J shed 8 bases, and the junction held 11 bases outside the gene matches. Germline V lookup: CDR1 SGHNT, CDR2 YYREEE (reference sequence). The CDR3 loop reads CASSISLAGAGDEQFF. The CDR3 DNA sequence: TGTGCCAGCAGCATCTCACTAGCGGGAGCTGGCGATGAGCAGTTCTTC.

This sequence joins TRBV11-1 and TRBJ1-2, with D tentatively TRBD1 (6 bases). V was trimmed by 0 bases and J by 4 bases, leaving 12 bases between them. CDR1 is SGHAT and CDR2 is FQDESV in the germline V gene (reference sequence). This CDR3 has 15 amino acids. This CDR3 is CASSLASEQGYGYTF. CDR3 bases: TGTGCCAGCAGCTTAGCTTCTGAACAGGGCTATGGCTACACCTTC. Using reference TRBV11-1 and TRBJ1-2 for the parts outside the CDR3, the full variable domain is EAEVAQSPRYKITEKSQAVAFWCDPISGHATLYWYRQILGQGPELLVQFQDESVVDDSQLPKDRFSAERLKGVDSTLKIQPAELGDSAMYLCASSLASEQGYGYTFGSGTRLTVV.

The CDR3, as DNA: TGTGCCAGCAGCGCCTCGGGACAAGGCCACGAGCAGTACTTC. Encoded protein: CASSASGQGHEQYF. V usage is TRBV9 and J usage is TRBJ2-7; D is possibly TRBD1 (6 bases). The V end was cut by 3 bases, the J end by 5 bases, with 15 bases between. The CDR3 consists of 14 residues. Per germline, CDR1 SGDLS and CDR2 YYNGEE.

V gene TRBV9 combines with J gene TRBJ1-2; TRBD1 might be the D (6 bases). Germline lookup yields CDR1 SGDLS and CDR2 YYNGEE. CDR3 size: 15 residues. Trimming took off 7 bases at V and 4 bases at J, with 20 bases between the two ends. The CDR3 DNA follows: TGTGCCAGCTCGACCCCAGGGGCGCCTAGCTATGGCTACACCTTC. Its translation is CASSTPGAPSYGYTF.

J is TRBJ2-3 and V is TRBV5-4, with 8 bases lining up with TRBD2. The V segment lost 0 bases and the J segment 5 bases; nucleotides outside the gene matches: 5. The length of the CDR3 is 15 residues. Germline values: CDR1 SGHNT, CDR2 YYREEE (reference sequence). The CDR3 sequence: CASSLVSGEVDTQYF. CDR3 bases: TGTGCCAGCAGCTTGGTTAGCGGGGAAGTAGATACGCAGTATTTT.

This clone was counted between two and nine times. J is TRBJ2-7 and V is TRBV11-2, with unresolved D. V was clipped by 5 bases and J by 6 bases, with 14 bases between them. The CDR3 has 13 amino acids. From germline, CDR1 is SGHAT and CDR2 FQNNGV. The CDR3 reads CASSPTPQVEQYV. In DNA, the CDR3 is TGTGCCAGCAGCCCAACCCCCCAGGTCGAGCAGTACGTC.

The sample holds one count of this clone. This sequence joins TRBV6-2 or TRBV6-3 and TRBJ2-4; 7 bases align to TRBD2. The length of the CDR3 is 13 residues. Germline V gene sequence: CDR1 MNHEY, CDR2 SVGEGT. Trimming at V came to 5 bases and at J to 6 bases, leaving 4 bases not matched to a gene. The CDR3 loop reads CASSGLVSNIQYF. In DNA form, the CDR3 reads TGTGCCAGCAGTGGACTAGTGTCAAACATTCAGTACTTC.

J is TRBJ2-7 and V is TRBV11-2; D is undetermined. CDR1 is SGHAT, CDR2 FQNNGV, per germline. This CDR3 region has 14 residues. Deletions cut 3 bases from V and 0 bases from J, with 9 bases between. The CDR3 sequence is CASSFAASSYEQYF. For the CDR3, the DNA is TGTGCCAGCAGCTTCGCGGCCAGCTCCTACGAGCAGTACTTC.

The V gene is TRBV19, the J gene TRBJ1-5; the D is unclear. V was cut by 6 bases and J by 1 base, with 10 bases left in between. CDR3 length: 14 residues. Germline CDR1 is LNHDA and CDR2 is SQIVND (reference sequence). The CDR3: CASRFRESNQPQHF. The CDR3 region has the DNA TGTGCCAGTAGGTTCCGGGAGAGCAATCAGCCCCAGCATTTT.